Presented here are 25 T cell receptor beta chains from one specimen sequenced in a study of cytomegalovirus exposure and HLA in healthy donors. The PCR contained 60 Vbeta and 13 Jbeta primers. Sequencing was performed with immunoSEQ multiplex PCR; in TCRdb, only in-frame clones are kept and a portion is missing. The sample holds 100,000 or so clones, roughly 84% seen once. Sequenced sample: PBMCs. Every receptor here comes from a woman aged 18-29 years in good health and CMV-seronegative.

Notes on this clone: The sample carries other DNA sequences with the same CDR3. The chain joins TRBV7-2 to TRBJ2-5, with D hard to call. Germline V gene data show CDR1 as SGHTA and CDR2 as FQGNSA. CDR3 length: 14 amino acids. Trimming left V 0 bases short and J 2 bases short, with 7 bases between. The CDR3 region is CASSLAGTQETQYF. For the CDR3, the DNA is TGTGCCAGCAGCTTAGCTGGCACACAAGAGACCCAGTACTTC.

The rearrangement links TRBV11-2 to TRBJ1-2; TRBD1 matches 8 bases. The CDR3 contains 14 residues. From germline, CDR1 is SGHAT and CDR2 FQNNGV. With 6 bases clipped from V and 6 bases from J, the junction kept 9 bases outside the gene matches. The CDR3 region has the DNA TGTGCCAGCAGTGTCGACAGGGGTGGAGATGGCTACACCTTC. This encodes CASSVDRGGDGYTF.

This clone was observed a few times. V and J are TRBV20-1 and TRBJ2-1, with a possible D match to TRBD1 (5 bases). V gave up 0 bases and J gave up 16 bases, with 13 bases separating them. The germline CDR1 and CDR2 sequences are DFQATT and SNEGSKA (reference sequence). The CDR3 is made up of 11 amino acids. For the CDR3, the DNA is TGCAGTGCTAGAGATCAGGGTCCGGCCTTCTTC. This codes for CSARDQGPAFF.

This clone was counted once. In DNA form, the CDR3 reads TGTGCCAGCAGCAGAGGGGGTCTGGGCTCCTACGAGCAGTACTTC. It encodes CASSRGGLGSYEQYF. V and J are TRBV12-1 and TRBJ2-7; the table's D call TRBD1 went unverified against the DNA. TRBV12-1 is a pseudogene locus. The CDR3 is 15 residues long.

J is TRBJ2-1 and V is TRBV19; TRBD2 matches at 10 bases. Germline lookup yields CDR1 LNHDA and CDR2 SQIVND (reference sequence). Trimming took 4 bases from V and 0 from J; bases not matched to a gene: 6. The CDR3 totals 17 residues. This CDR3 reads CASSTSSGSFSYNEQFF. As DNA, the CDR3 is TGTGCCAGTAGTACCTCTAGCGGGAGTTTCTCCTACAATGAGCAGTTCTTC.

The J gene is TRBJ2-3, the V gene TRBV9; TRBD2 agrees at 11 bases. The CDR3 contains 18 residues. V gave up 3 bases and J gave up 3 bases; unmatched junction bases: 12. The germline V gene has CDR1 SGDLS and CDR2 YYNGEE. CDR3 loop: CASSARLAGFLETDTQYF. The CDR3 DNA reads TGTGCCAGCAGCGCACGACTAGCGGGGTTCCTGGAGACAGATACGCAGTATTTT.

This chain connects TRBV2 to TRBJ2-5; 11 bases are shared with TRBD1. The V and J ends lost 6 bases and 5 bases, in that order; junction bases with no gene match: 8. The CDR3 runs 15 residues. The germline V gene encodes CDR1 SNHLY and CDR2 FYNNEI. The CDR3 DNA follows: TGTGCCAGCAGAGCGGACAGGGGGCATGGGGAGACCCAGTACTTC. Its translation: CASRADRGHGETQYF.

This clone was recorded only once. Mismatch with germline at one junction end may stem from a read error. The rearrangement joins TRBV7-9 to TRBJ1-4; 7 nucleotides line up with TRBD1. The CDR3 covers 15 residues. Germline V gene sequence: CDR1 SEHNR, CDR2 FQNEAQ (reference sequence). The CDR3 reads CSSSHLTGSREKLFF. CDR3 sequence (DNA): TGTTCCAGCAGCCACTTGACAGGGTCTAGAGAAAAACTGTTTTTT.

This clone was found a few times. The genes are TRBV6-1 and TRBJ1-1; D gene uncertain. V shed 1 base and J shed 4 bases, with 7 bases lying between them. CDR3 length: 13 residues. Germline V CDR1 and CDR2: MNHNS, SASEGT. The CDR3 nucleotides are TGTGCCAGCAGTGAAGTTTCGGGCACTGAAGCTTTCTTT. Its protein is CASSEVSGTEAFF.

This chain connects TRBV6-5 to TRBJ1-2, with 7 positions matching TRBD1. The CDR3 is made up of 13 amino acids. CDR1 and CDR2 (germline): MNHEY, SVGAGI. V dropped 6 bases and J dropped 6; count of bases not matched to a gene: 7. CDR3 loop: CASRITGENGYTF. The CDR3 coding sequence is TGTGCCAGCAGGATCACAGGGGAAAATGGCTACACCTTC.

V and J are TRBV19 and TRBJ1-5, with a possible D match to TRBD1 (5 bases). Germline-derived CDR1 and CDR2 are LNHDA and SQIVND (reference sequence). V lost 3 bases and J 2 bases, leaving 11 bases between the germline ends. The CDR3 sequence is 15 residues long. CDR3 residues: CASSIRGSGNQPQHF. CDR3 DNA: TGTGCCAGTAGTATCCGGGGGAGCGGCAATCAGCCCCAGCATTTT.

The chain links TRBV21-1 to TRBJ2-7; the table's D call, TRBD2, has no DNA check behind it. TRBV21-1 has pseudogene status. The CDR3 runs 17 residues. The CDR3 DNA is TGTGCCAGCAGCAAAGGTCTAGCGGGAGAGATATCCTACGAGCAGTACTTC. Its translation: CASSKGLAGEISYEQYF.

DNA for the CDR3: TGTGCCAGCAGCTTAGGGACAGGTCTCTCCTACGAGCAGTACTTC. It translates to CASSLGTGLSYEQYF. The chain links TRBV7-3 to TRBJ2-5; 8 nucleotides match TRBD1. With the DNA end fitting TRBJ2-7 better, the J assignment may be wrong. The germline V gene encodes CDR1 SGHTA and CDR2 FQGTGA. The length of the CDR3 is 15 residues.

The chain uses TRBV5-4 and TRBJ2-3; the match to TRBD2 covers 13 bases. Germline CDR1 reads SGHNT; CDR2 reads YYREEE (reference sequence). Trimming at V came to 4 bases and at J to 5 bases, leaving 7 bases not matched to a gene. This CDR3 comprises 16 residues. CDR3 amino acids: CASSLGLAGEGDTQYF. CDR3 bases: TGTGCCAGCAGCCTCGGACTAGCGGGAGAGGGAGATACGCAGTATTTT.

The chain links TRBV7-8 to TRBJ2-7; 7 positions match TRBD2. The CDR3 extends over 16 amino acids. V trimming: 3 bases; J trimming: 1 base; junction bases outside the gene matches: 9. In germline, CDR1 is SGHVS, CDR2 FQNEAQ. CDR3 amino acids: CASSFYNWGGSYEQYF. For the CDR3, the DNA is TGTGCCAGCAGCTTCTACAATTGGGGGGGGTCCTACGAGCAGTACTTC.

The chain combines TRBV6-1 with TRBJ1-5, with 7 bases fitting TRBD1. V shed 6 bases and J 5 bases; nucleotides not matched to a gene: 10. This CDR3 comprises 15 residues. Germline V gene data show CDR1 as MNHNS and CDR2 as SASEGT. The chain's CDR3 is CASSEPGTAYQPQHF. For the CDR3, the DNA is TGTGCCAGCAGCGAACCCGGGACAGCATATCAGCCCCAGCATTTT.

The V call is TRBV6-5, the J call TRBJ2-7, with 9 bases that match TRBD1. The CDR3 runs 14 residues. Germline V gives CDR1 MNHEY, CDR2 SVGAGI. Losses at the gene ends were 8 bases for V and 6 bases for J; bases not matched to a gene: 11. As DNA, the CDR3 is TGTGCCAGCCGCCGGGACAGGGATCCGGGCGAGCAGTACTTC. It translates to CASRRDRDPGEQYF.

The chain employs TRBV28 and TRBJ2-5; D is undetermined. The CDR3 is 11 amino acids. Deletions cut 6 bases from V and 3 bases from J, with 5 bases between. The germline gives CDR1 MDHEN, CDR2 SYDVKM. In DNA form, the CDR3 reads TGTGCCAGCAGCCTTAAAGAGACCCAGTACTTC. Translated, it gives CASSLKETQYF.

As DNA, the CDR3 is TGTGCCAGCAGCCGGAGAGGGTCTGGAAACACCATATATTTT. This gives the protein CASSRRGSGNTIYF. The rearrangement links TRBV27 to TRBJ1-3; no clear D. The V end lost 6 bases, the J end lost 1 base, and 10 bases lay between the germline ends. Germline CDR1 reads MNHEY; CDR2 reads SMNVEV (reference sequence). This CDR3 comprises 14 residues.

The V gene is TRBV23-1, the J gene TRBJ1-6, with 8 nucleotides matching TRBD1. TRBV23-1 is treated as an ORF (open reading frame) with a function not yet certain. The CDR3 contains 19 residues. The V segment lost 5 bases and the J segment 5 bases; nucleotides outside the gene matches: 17. The CDR3 reads CASSNGTGQLNRNNSPLHF. The CDR3 DNA follows: TGCGCCAGCAGTAACGGGACAGGCCAATTGAATCGGAATAATTCACCCCTCCACTTT.

The rearrangement uses TRBV11-3 and TRBJ1-3; a weak D match, TRBD1 (6 bases). V gave up 2 bases and J gave up 2 bases, with 7 bases separating them. Germline CDR1 SGHNT, CDR2 YENEEA. The CDR3 is made up of 14 amino acids. The CDR3 spells CASSLPGAGNTIYF. The DNA for the CDR3 is TGTGCCAGCAGCTTACCAGGGGCTGGAAACACCATATATTTT.

The chain joins TRBV7-9 to TRBJ2-3; maybe TRBD2 (5 bases). The ends were cut back, 5 bases at V and 2 bases at J, with 14 bases in the middle. Germline V gene sequence: CDR1 SEHNR, CDR2 FQNEAQ (reference sequence). The CDR3 is 15 amino acids. The CDR3 DNA is TGTGCCAGCAGCCCCCGCGGAGGAATCACAGATACGCAGTATTTT. Protein product: CASSPRGGITDTQYF.

The chain has TRBV6-5 and TRBJ1-4, with D perhaps matching TRBD1 (6 bases). The CDR3 length is 13 residues. V was cut by 6 bases and J by 3 bases, with 8 bases left in between. CDR1 MNHEY and CDR2 SVGAGI come from the germline V gene. CDR3 sequence (DNA): TGTGCCAGCAGCCGGACAGCTAATGAAAAACTGTTTTTT. Residues: CASSRTANEKLFF.

As DNA, the CDR3 is TGCGCCAGCAGCCAAGCGGGGGGCAGGGTCGGGGAGCTGTTTTTT. Translating gives CASSQAGGRVGELFF. The chain couples TRBV4-1 to TRBJ2-2, with D possibly being TRBD2 (7 bases). There are 15 residues in the CDR3. Germline loops: CDR1 MGHRA, CDR2 YSYEKL. Trimming left V 1 base short and J 7 bases short, with 13 bases between.

As DNA, the CDR3 is TGTGCCAGCAGTTTATCCCCCCTAAATTCACCCCTCCACTTT. The encoded protein is CASSLSPLNSPLHF. V is TRBV27 and J is TRBJ1-6; no firm D call. Germline V gives CDR1 MNHEY, CDR2 SMNVEV (reference sequence). The CDR3 has 14 amino acids. V lost 0 bases to trimming and J lost 7 bases, with 7 bases between them.